One and the same sample provided the 27 T cell receptor beta chains below, sequenced in a study of cytomegalovirus exposure and HLA in healthy donors. Method: immunoSEQ multiplex PCR; TCRdb's copy keeps in-frame clones and lacks some. The sample lists about 150,000 clones, approximately 86% seen once, with 20% to 25% in the top ten. The specimen sequenced was PBMCs. These receptors all stem from a man aged 18 to 29 in good health and CMV-seropositive.

This chain uses TRBV5-1 with TRBJ2-5; D is uncertain. The germline V gene encodes CDR1 SGHRS and CDR2 YFSETQ. Trimming took off 4 bases at V and 5 bases at J, with 12 bases between the two ends. The CDR3 covers 13 residues. The CDR3 DNA reads TGCGCCAGCAGCATCCGAAACGGGGAGACCCAGTACTTC. Its protein is CASSIRNGETQYF.

The V call is TRBV6-5, the J call TRBJ1-2; weak D call: TRBD1 (6 bases). Germline lookup yields CDR1 MNHEY and CDR2 SVGAGI. Trimming cost V 2 bases and J 5 bases, with 6 bases left between them. This CDR3 spans 12 amino acids. In DNA, the CDR3 is TGTGCCAGCAGTTACCAGGGGTATGGCTACACCTTC. Translation: CASSYQGYGYTF.

V is TRBV6-5 and J is TRBJ1-1; possibly TRBD1 for D (5 bases). This CDR3 comprises 12 residues. Germline V CDR1 and CDR2: MNHEY, SVGAGI. V was pared by 8 bases and J by 0 bases, with 7 bases between. The CDR3 spells CASGAMNTEAFF. CDR3 nucleotides: TGTGCCAGCGGGGCCATGAACACTGAAGCTTTCTTT.

J is TRBJ2-3 and V is TRBV7-6; a possible D gene is TRBD1 (5 bases). Trimming left V 5 bases short and J 8 bases short, with 14 bases between. This CDR3 is built from 13 residues. The germline V gene has CDR1 SGHVS and CDR2 FNYEAQ. CDR3 loop: CASSPPQGATQYF. In DNA, the CDR3 is TGTGCCAGCAGCCCACCCCAAGGGGCTACGCAGTATTTT. Full variable domain (remainder filled in from reference TRBV7-6 and TRBJ2-3): GAGVSQSPRYKVTKRGQDVALRCDPISGHVSLYWYRQALGQGPEFLTYFNYEAQQDKSGLPNDRFSAERPEGSISTLTIQRTEQRDSAMYRCASSPPQGATQYFGPGTRLTVL.

The chain joins TRBV6-1 to TRBJ2-2; tentative D call: TRBD2 (6 bases). Germline V gene lookup returns CDR1 MNHNS and CDR2 SASEGT. The ends were cut back, 1 base at V and 6 bases at J, with 15 bases in the middle. The CDR3 contains 16 residues. The CDR3 sequence: CASSEEGGPSPGELFF. The CDR3 nucleotides read TGTGCCAGCAGTGAAGAAGGAGGGCCCTCCCCCGGGGAGCTGTTTTTT.

The V gene is TRBV5-6, the J gene TRBJ1-2; D remains ambiguous. CDR1 and CDR2 (germline): SGHDT, YYEEEE. Trimming pared 4 bases from V and 7 bases from J, leaving 23 bases between. This CDR3 contains 16 residues. DNA of the CDR3: TGTGCCAGCAGCCAGCGGACCTTTTATTTCGTGGGTGGCTACACCTTC. Its translation: CASSQRTFYFVGGYTF.

V and J are TRBV5-1 and TRBJ2-7; a possible D gene is TRBD2 (6 bases). Trimming removed 2 bases from V and 0 bases from J, with 12 bases in between. Germline V lookup: CDR1 SGHRS, CDR2 YFSETQ. This CDR3 has 15 amino acids. This CDR3 reads CASSLSGGVSYEQYF. In nucleotides, the CDR3 is TGCGCCAGCAGCTTATCCGGGGGAGTCTCCTACGAGCAGTACTTC. The full variable domain, in which reference TRBV5-1 and TRBJ2-7 provide the parts outside the CDR3, is KAGVTQTPRYLIKTRGQQVTLSCSPISGHRSVSWYQQTPGQGLQFLFEYFSETQRNKGNFPGRFSGRQFSNSRSEMNVSTLELGDSALYLCASSLSGGVSYEQYFGPGTRLTVT.

This clone was counted a few times. V is TRBV6-1 and J is TRBJ2-7, with D possibly being TRBD1 (7 bases). Germline V gene lookup returns CDR1 MNHNS and CDR2 SASEGT. Trimming stripped 6 bases from V and 3 bases from J, with 12 bases between. This CDR3 is 13 amino acids long. The CDR3 sequence is CASRPGGLYEQYF. CDR3 coding DNA: TGTGCCAGCAGGCCAGGGGGGCTCTACGAGCAGTACTTC.

This clone was observed a handful of times. The chain carries TRBV7-2 and TRBJ1-1; D uncertain. The germline V gene has CDR1 SGHTA and CDR2 FQGNSA. V gave up 2 bases and J gave up 4 bases, with 5 bases separating them. There are 12 residues in the CDR3. CDR3: CASSLYGTEAFF. In DNA form, the CDR3 reads TGTGCCAGCAGCTTATACGGCACTGAAGCTTTCTTT.

The CDR3 here is CASSFVGTSSSYEQYF. The CDR3 nucleotides are TGTGCCAGCAGCTTCGTTGGGACTAGCAGCTCCTACGAGCAGTACTTC. V gene TRBV7-2 combines with J gene TRBJ2-7, with 9 bases aligning to TRBD2. The V segment lost 3 bases and the J segment 0 bases; nucleotides outside the gene matches: 6. Germline V gene sequence: CDR1 SGHTA, CDR2 FQGNSA. CDR3 length: 16 amino acids. Using reference TRBV7-2 and TRBJ2-7 for the parts outside the CDR3, the full variable domain is GAGVSQSPSNKVTEKGKDVELRCDPISGHTALYWYRQSLGQGLEFLIYFQGNSAPDKSGLPSDRFSAERTGGSVSTLTIQRTQQEDSAVYLCASSFVGTSSSYEQYFGPGTRLTVT.

The V gene is TRBV7-6, the J gene TRBJ1-1; 7 bases fit TRBD1. The V and J ends lost 5 bases and 1 base, in that order; junction bases with no gene match: 7. The CDR3 consists of 15 residues. Germline V CDR1 and CDR2: SGHVS, FNYEAQ. CDR3 sequence: CASSPQGLANTEAFF. The CDR3 DNA sequence: TGTGCCAGCAGCCCACAGGGGCTAGCGAACACTGAAGCTTTCTTT.

The chain carries TRBV4-3 and TRBJ2-1, with 8 nucleotides matching TRBD1. CDR3 length equals 15 residues. The germline CDR1 and CDR2 sequences are LGHNA and YSLEER. The V and J ends lost 4 bases and 6 bases, in that order; junction bases with no gene match: 8. CDR3 nucleotides: TGCGCCAGCAGCCCCAGGGGGCTTACGTTCAATGAGCAGTTCTTC. The encoded protein is CASSPRGLTFNEQFF.

The chain links TRBV14 to TRBJ1-1; unclear D gene. Germline V gene sequence: CDR1 SGHDN, CDR2 FVKESK. V lost 5 bases and J 0 bases, leaving 10 bases between the germline ends. This CDR3 region has 14 residues. CDR3 sequence: CASSRAGMNTEAFF. Written as DNA, the CDR3 is TGTGCCAGCAGCAGGGCGGGGATGAACACTGAAGCTTTCTTT.

V and J are TRBV7-2 and TRBJ2-3; D possibly corresponds to TRBD2 (5 bases). Germline CDR1 is SGHTA and CDR2 is FQGNSA. Between the trimmed V and J ends, which lost 1 base and 4 bases, there was a span of 12 bases. This CDR3 spans 15 amino acids. In DNA, the CDR3 is TGTGCCAGCAGCTTAGAAAGCCTAGCATCAGATACGCAGTATTTT. Its translation is CASSLESLASDTQYF.

This sequence joins TRBV19 and TRBJ2-5, with 7 bases lining up with TRBD2. Germline V gene sequence: CDR1 LNHDA, CDR2 SQIVND (reference sequence). The CDR3 length is 13 residues. V trimming: 6 bases; J trimming: 5 bases; junction bases outside the gene matches: 6. The CDR3 protein is CASRGGGQETQYF. The CDR3, as DNA: TGTGCCAGTAGGGGGGGAGGGCAGGAGACCCAGTACTTC.

This clone was recorded only once. The chain combines TRBV11-2 with TRBJ2-1; 10 positions agree with TRBD2. The CDR3 totals 14 residues. V trimming: 1 base; J trimming: 8 bases; junction bases outside the gene matches: 2. Germline-derived CDR1 and CDR2 are SGHAT and FQNNGV. DNA for the CDR3: TGTGCCAGCAGCTTAGGTCTAGCGGGGGATGAGCAGTTCTTC. Encoded protein: CASSLGLAGDEQFF.

The V and J genes are TRBV4-1 and TRBJ2-3, with TRBD2 matching over 12 bases. Looked up from germline, CDR1 is MGHRA and CDR2 is YSYEKL. The CDR3 contains 18 residues. The ends lost 3 bases at V and 2 bases at J; junction bases unmatched: 9. The CDR3 bases are TGCGCCAGCAGCCAGGCGAAGGGACTAGCGGGTATCACAGATACGCAGTATTTT. It translates to CASSQAKGLAGITDTQYF.

V and J are TRBV5-1 and TRBJ1-1, with a possible D match to TRBD1 (5 bases). The germline V gene has CDR1 SGHRS and CDR2 YFSETQ. The CDR3 runs to 16 residues. The germline V and J ends were trimmed by 0 bases and 0 bases, with 12 bases remaining between them. The CDR3 DNA reads as TGCGCCAGCAGCTTGGCCCAGGGCCTCATGAACACTGAAGCTTTCTTT. Amino acids: CASSLAQGLMNTEAFF.

The chain links TRBV5-1 to TRBJ1-1, with D possibly TRBD1 on 6 matching bases. The CDR3 consists of 14 residues. CDR1 is SGHRS, CDR2 YFSETQ, per germline. Trimming removed 0 bases from V and 1 base from J, with 7 bases in between. CDR3 nucleotide sequence: TGCGCCAGCAGCTTGGAAGGGGGGAACACTGAAGCTTTCTTT. This translates into CASSLEGGNTEAFF.

This clone was recorded only once. J is TRBJ1-5 and V is TRBV21-1. TRBV21-1 is a documented pseudogene. This CDR3 has 17 residues. The CDR3 region is CASSKGGGRRSNQPQHF. The DNA of the CDR3 is TGTGCCAGCAGCAAAGGGGGAGGCAGAAGGAGCAATCAGCCCCAGCATTTT.

The chain employs TRBV11-3 and TRBJ2-3; 15 bases align to TRBD2. CDR1 is SGHNT and CDR2 is YENEEA in the germline V gene. The ends lost 6 bases at V and 6 bases at J; junction bases unmatched: 7. This CDR3 is 16 amino acids long. The CDR3 sequence is CASSLRTSGGGDTQYF. The CDR3 bases are TGTGCCAGCAGTCTAAGGACTAGCGGGGGGGGCGATACGCAGTATTTT.

V and J are TRBV6-5 and TRBJ2-1, with TRBD1 matching 9 bases. J gave up 8 bases and V 0 bases, and 2 bases lay outside the gene matches. CDR1 and CDR2 (germline): MNHEY, SVGAGI. This CDR3 is built from 14 residues. CDR3 in amino acids: CASSYSGQGYEQFF. In DNA form, the CDR3 reads TGTGCCAGCAGTTACTCAGGACAGGGGTATGAGCAGTTCTTC.

The V gene is TRBV6-5, the J gene TRBJ2-3; 7 nucleotides align to TRBD2. The CDR3 has 13 amino acids. J was trimmed by 5 bases and V by 10 bases; bases with no gene match: 9. Germline V CDR1 and CDR2: MNHEY, SVGAGI. As DNA, the CDR3 is TGTGCCACTGGCTGGGGGGGGAAAGATACGCAGTATTTT. Translation: CATGWGGKDTQYF.

The chain combines TRBV5-6 with TRBJ2-3; 10 nucleotides match TRBD2. Per the germline V gene, CDR1 is SGHDT and CDR2 is YYEEEE. The V segment lost 0 bases and the J segment 3 bases; nucleotides outside the gene matches: 7. CDR3 length equals 17 residues. The DNA of the CDR3 is TGTGCCAGCAGCTTGGTGGGACTAGCGCAAGGGACAGATACGCAGTATTTT. Translation gives CASSLVGLAQGTDTQYF.

J is TRBJ2-7 and V is TRBV4-1, with TRBD1 matching over 9 bases. The CDR3 covers 15 residues. The V gene's germline CDR1 is MGHRA and CDR2 YSYEKL. V was clipped by 4 bases and J by 2 bases; unmatched bases: 6. In DNA, the CDR3 is TGCGCCAGCAGCCCGGGACAGGGCCCTACCTACGAGCAGTACTTC. Protein product: CASSPGQGPTYEQYF.

The rearrangement joins TRBV18 to TRBJ2-2, with D maybe TRBD1 (6 bases). The germline V gene encodes CDR1 KGHSH and CDR2 LQKENI. This CDR3 is built from 14 residues. The ends were cut back, 6 bases at V and 6 bases at J, with 14 bases in the middle. CDR3: CASSPYRAPGELFF. The DNA for the CDR3 is TGTGCCAGCTCTCCCTACAGGGCGCCCGGGGAGCTGTTTTTT.

The chain links TRBV11-2 to TRBJ1-2; 10 bases fit TRBD1. CDR1 SGHAT and CDR2 FQNNGV come from the germline V gene. V lost 5 bases, J lost 6 bases, and 3 bases stayed unmatched. This CDR3 has 13 amino acids. This CDR3 reads CASSLGTGDGYTF. The CDR3 nucleotides read TGTGCCAGCAGCCTCGGGACAGGGGATGGCTACACCTTC.